The source of this T cell receptor (beta chain) is a study of molecular identifiers for immune sequencing clone quantification. At the level of the study: With replicates, the RNA of around 20,000 or 99,000 naive CD8 cells was split five ways and four were sequenced.

TCRdb re-derived calls from the PCR reads in MiXCR, one entry per CDR3 protein. The table has fewer than 45,000 distinct CDR3 sequences, roughly 20% seen once. This clonotype was counted at least ten times. Trimming pared 5 bases from V and 2 bases from J, leaving 11 bases between. Looked up from germline, CDR1 is SSHAT and CDR2 is FNYEAQ (reference sequence). This CDR3 has 14 amino acids. The authors sorted naive CD8 T cells as CD8+CD4-CCR7+CD45RA+. The chain joins TRBV7-7 to TRBJ2-3, with D possibly TRBD2 on 6 matching bases. This clonotype originated in a human donor in good health. Some libraries in this study had Jurkat cell RNA spiked in. Input material: naive CD8+ T cells from blood, with Jurkat cell RNA spiked in. Stated subset: FACS-sorted CD8+CD4-CCR7+CD45RA+ naive T cells. The CDR3 is CASSQDYYTDTQYF. The CDR3 nucleotides read TGTGCCAGCAGCCAGGACTACTACACAGATACGCAGTATTTT.